This T cell receptor beta chain is from a study of shared clonotypes between healthy human individuals. Under the authors' procedure: ImmunoSEQ sequences covered only the junction and lacked quality scores; filtering therefore differed. The repertoire was sequenced with immunoSEQ multiplex PCR; TCRdb's copy has only in-frame clones and lacks some. D and trimming come from the DNA, and the V and J calls and clone size come from that table. The sample gives around 2.3 million clones, roughly 95% of which show up once; around 0.13% is in the top ten. Germline CDR1 and CDR2: SGHRS and YFSETQ. V was cut by 0 bases and J by 8 bases, with 8 bases left in between. This CDR3 comprises 13 residues. The donors were adults (healthy and HIV-negative) with no recent acute infections or vaccinations.

The chain uses TRBV5-1 and TRBJ1-4; D is unclear. Sample: naive CD4+ T cells sorted from blood. This sample's subset: CD45RA+ positively selected. The sequence was obtained from a young man in good health. CDR3 sequence reads: CASSLGSTEKLFF. CDR3 bases: TGCGCCAGCAGCTTGGGTTCCACCGAAAAACTGTTTTTT.